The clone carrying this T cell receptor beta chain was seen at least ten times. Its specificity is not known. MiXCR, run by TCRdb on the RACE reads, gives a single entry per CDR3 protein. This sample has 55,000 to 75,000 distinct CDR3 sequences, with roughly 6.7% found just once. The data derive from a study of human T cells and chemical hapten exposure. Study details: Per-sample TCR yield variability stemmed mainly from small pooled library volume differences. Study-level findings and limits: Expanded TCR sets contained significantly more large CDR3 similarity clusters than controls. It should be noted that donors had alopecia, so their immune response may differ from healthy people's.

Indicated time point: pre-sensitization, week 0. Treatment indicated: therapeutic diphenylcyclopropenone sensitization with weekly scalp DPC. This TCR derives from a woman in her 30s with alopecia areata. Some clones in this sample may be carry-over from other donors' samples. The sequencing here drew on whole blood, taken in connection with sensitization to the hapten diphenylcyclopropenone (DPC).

CDR3 coding DNA: TGTGCCAGCAGCTTAGCTGGGACAGGACACTACGAGCAGTACTTC. Translated, it gives CASSLAGTGHYEQYF. The gene calls are TRBV7-8 and TRBJ2-7; 8 nucleotides agree with TRBD1. This CDR3 spans 15 amino acids. With 0 bases clipped from V and 3 bases from J, the junction kept 4 bases outside the gene matches. From germline, CDR1 is SGHVS and CDR2 FQNEAQ.